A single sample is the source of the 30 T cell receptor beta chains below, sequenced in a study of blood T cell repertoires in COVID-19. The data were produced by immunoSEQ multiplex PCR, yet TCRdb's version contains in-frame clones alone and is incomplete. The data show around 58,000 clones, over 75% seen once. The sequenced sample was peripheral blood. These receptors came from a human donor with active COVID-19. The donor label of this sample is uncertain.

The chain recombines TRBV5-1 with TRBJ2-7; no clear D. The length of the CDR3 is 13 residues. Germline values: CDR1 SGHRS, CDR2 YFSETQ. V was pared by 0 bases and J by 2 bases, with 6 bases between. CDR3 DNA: TGCGCCAGCAGCTTGGATCAGGCCTACGAGCAGTACGTC. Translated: CASSLDQAYEQYV.

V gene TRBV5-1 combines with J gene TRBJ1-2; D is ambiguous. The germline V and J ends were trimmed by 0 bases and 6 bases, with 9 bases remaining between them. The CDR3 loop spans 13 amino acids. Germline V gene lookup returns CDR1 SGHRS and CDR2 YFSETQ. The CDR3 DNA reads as TGCGCCAGCAGCTTGGGGCCAATGCATGGCTACACCTTC. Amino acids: CASSLGPMHGYTF.

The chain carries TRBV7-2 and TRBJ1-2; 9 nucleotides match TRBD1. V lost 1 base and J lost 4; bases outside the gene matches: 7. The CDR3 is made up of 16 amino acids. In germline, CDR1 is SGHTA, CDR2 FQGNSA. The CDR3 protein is CASSLVVGQGSYGYTF. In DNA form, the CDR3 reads TGTGCCAGCAGCTTAGTAGTCGGACAGGGGTCCTATGGCTACACCTTC.

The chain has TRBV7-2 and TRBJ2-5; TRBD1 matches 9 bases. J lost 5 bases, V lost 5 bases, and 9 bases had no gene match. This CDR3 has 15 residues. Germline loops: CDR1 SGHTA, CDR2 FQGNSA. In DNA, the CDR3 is TGTGCCAGCAGCCCAGACAGGGGGTCATGGGAGACCCAGTACTTC. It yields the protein CASSPDRGSWETQYF. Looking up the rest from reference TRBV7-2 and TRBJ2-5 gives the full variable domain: GAGVSQSPSNKVTEKGKDVELRCDPISGHTALYWYRQSLGQGLEFLIYFQGNSAPDKSGLPSDRFSAERTGGSVSTLTIQRTQQEDSAVYLCASSPDRGSWETQYFGPGTRLLVL.

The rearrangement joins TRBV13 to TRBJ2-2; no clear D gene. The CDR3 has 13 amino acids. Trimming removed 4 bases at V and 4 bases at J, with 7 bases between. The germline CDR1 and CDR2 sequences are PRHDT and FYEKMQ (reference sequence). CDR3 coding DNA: TGTGCCAGCAGCTCCCCAGGCACCGGGGAGCTGTTTTTT. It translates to CASSSPGTGELFF. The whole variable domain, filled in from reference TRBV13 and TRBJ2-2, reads AAGVIQSPRHLIKEKRETATLKCYPIPRHDTVYWYQQGPGQDPQFLISFYEKMQSDKGSIPDRFSAQQFSDYHSELNMSSLELGDSALYFCASSSPGTGELFFGEGSRLTVL.

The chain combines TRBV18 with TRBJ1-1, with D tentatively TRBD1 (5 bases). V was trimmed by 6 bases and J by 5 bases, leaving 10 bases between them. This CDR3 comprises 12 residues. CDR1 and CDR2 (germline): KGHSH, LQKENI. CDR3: CASSAKGTEAFF. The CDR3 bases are TGTGCCAGCTCCGCGAAGGGGACTGAAGCTTTCTTT. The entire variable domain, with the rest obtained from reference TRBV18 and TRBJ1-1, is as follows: NAGVMQNPRHLVRRRGQEARLRCSPMKGHSHVYWYRQLPEEGLKFMVYLQKENIIDESGMPKERFSAEFPKEGPSILRIQQVVRGDSAAYFCASSAKGTEAFFGQGTRLTVV.

The CDR3 coding sequence is TGTGCCAGCAGTACCCGGCAGGGGGGCGGCTACACCTTC. Its translation is CASSTRQGGGYTF. This chain connects TRBV6-5 to TRBJ1-2; TRBD1 matches at 7 bases. V lost 5 bases, J lost 8 bases, and 8 bases stayed unmatched. This CDR3 comprises 13 residues. Germline V gives CDR1 MNHEY, CDR2 SVGAGI.

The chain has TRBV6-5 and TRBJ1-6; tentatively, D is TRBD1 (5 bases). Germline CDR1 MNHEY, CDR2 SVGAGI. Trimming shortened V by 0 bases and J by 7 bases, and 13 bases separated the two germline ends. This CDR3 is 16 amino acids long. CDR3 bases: TGTGCCAGCAGTTACTCGAGGGACGGAGGGAATTCACCCCTCCACTTT. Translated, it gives CASSYSRDGGNSPLHF.

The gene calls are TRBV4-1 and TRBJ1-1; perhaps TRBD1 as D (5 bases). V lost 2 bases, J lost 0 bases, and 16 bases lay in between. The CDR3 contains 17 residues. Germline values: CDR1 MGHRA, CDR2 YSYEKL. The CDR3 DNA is TGCGCCAGCAGCCAACAAGATCGGGGGTTCATGAACACTGAAGCTTTCTTT. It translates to CASSQQDRGFMNTEAFF.

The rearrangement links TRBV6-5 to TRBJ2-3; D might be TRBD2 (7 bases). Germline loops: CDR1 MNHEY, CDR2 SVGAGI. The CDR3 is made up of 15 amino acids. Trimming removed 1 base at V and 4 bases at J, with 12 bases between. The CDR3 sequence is CASSYYAGGPDTQYF. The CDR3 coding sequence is TGTGCCAGCAGTTACTACGCCGGGGGGCCAGATACGCAGTATTTT.

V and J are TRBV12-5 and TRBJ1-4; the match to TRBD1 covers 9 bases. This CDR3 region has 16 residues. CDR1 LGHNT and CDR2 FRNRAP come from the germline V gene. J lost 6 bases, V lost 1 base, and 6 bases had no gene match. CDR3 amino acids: CASGLASGQGDEKLFF. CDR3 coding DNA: TGTGCTAGTGGTTTGGCCTCGGGACAGGGAGATGAAAAACTGTTTTTT.

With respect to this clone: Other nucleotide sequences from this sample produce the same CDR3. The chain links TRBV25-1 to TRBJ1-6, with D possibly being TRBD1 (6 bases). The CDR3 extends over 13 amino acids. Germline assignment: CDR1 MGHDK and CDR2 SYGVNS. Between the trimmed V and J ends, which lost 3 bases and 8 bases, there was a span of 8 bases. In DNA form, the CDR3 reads TGTGCCAGCAGTGACAGGGGCTATTCACCCCTCCACTTT. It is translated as CASSDRGYSPLHF.

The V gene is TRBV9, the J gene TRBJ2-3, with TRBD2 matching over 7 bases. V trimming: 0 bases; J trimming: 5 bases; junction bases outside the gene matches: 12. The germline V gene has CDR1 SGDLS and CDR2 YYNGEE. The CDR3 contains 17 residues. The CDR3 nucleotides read TGTGCCAGCAGCGTAGCTGCAATGGCGGGAGATAGAGATACGCAGTATTTT. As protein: CASSVAAMAGDRDTQYF.

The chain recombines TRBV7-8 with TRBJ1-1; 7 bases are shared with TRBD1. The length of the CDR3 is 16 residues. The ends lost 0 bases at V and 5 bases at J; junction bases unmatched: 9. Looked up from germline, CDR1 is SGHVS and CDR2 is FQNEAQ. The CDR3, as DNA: TGTGCCAGCAGCTTAGCACCCTTCGGGACAGAAACTGAAGCTTTCTTT. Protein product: CASSLAPFGTETEAFF.

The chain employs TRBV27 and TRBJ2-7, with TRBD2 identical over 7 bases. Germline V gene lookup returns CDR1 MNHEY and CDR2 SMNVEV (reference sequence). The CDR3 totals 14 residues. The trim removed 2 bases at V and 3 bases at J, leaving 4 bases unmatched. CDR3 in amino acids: CASSLAGVSYEQYF. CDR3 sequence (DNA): TGTGCCAGCAGTTTAGCGGGAGTAAGCTACGAGCAGTACTTC.

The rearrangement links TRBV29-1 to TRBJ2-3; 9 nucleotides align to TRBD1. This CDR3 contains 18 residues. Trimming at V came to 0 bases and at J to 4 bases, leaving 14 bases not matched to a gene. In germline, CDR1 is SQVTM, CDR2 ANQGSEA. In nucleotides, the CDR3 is TGCAGCGTTGAAGATCAGGACAGGGGAAGCGGGAACTCAGATACGCAGTATTTT. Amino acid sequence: CSVEDQDRGSGNSDTQYF.

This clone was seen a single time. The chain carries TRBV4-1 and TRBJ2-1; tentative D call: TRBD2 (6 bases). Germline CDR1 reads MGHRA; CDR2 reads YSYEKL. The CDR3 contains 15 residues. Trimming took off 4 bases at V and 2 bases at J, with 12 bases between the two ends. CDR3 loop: CASSRQLAPYNEQFF. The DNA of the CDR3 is TGCGCCAGCAGCCGTCAACTAGCCCCCTACAATGAGCAGTTCTTC.

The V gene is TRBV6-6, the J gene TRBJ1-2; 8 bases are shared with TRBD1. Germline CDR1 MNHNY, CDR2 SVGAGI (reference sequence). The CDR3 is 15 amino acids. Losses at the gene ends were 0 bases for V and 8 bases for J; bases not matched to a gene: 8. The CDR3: CASSYSVPGGRGYTF. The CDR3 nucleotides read TGTGCCAGCAGTTACTCCGTCCCAGGGGGCAGGGGCTACACCTTC.

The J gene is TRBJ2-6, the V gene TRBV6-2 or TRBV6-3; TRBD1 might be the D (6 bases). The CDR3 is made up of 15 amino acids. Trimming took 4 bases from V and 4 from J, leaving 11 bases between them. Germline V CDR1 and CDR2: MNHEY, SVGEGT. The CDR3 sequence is CASSFTGSGANVLTF. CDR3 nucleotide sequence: TGTGCCAGCAGTTTCACAGGGTCCGGGGCCAACGTCCTGACTTTC.

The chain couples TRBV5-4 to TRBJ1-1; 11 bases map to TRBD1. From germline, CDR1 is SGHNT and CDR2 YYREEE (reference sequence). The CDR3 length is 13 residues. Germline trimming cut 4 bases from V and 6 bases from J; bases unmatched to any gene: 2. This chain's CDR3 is CASSPGQGAEAFF. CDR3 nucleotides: TGTGCCAGCAGCCCGGGACAGGGGGCTGAAGCTTTCTTT.

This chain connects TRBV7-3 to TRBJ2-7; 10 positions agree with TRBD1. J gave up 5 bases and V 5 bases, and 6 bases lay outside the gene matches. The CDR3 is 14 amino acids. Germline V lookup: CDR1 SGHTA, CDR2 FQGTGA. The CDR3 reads CASSPGTGAHEQYF. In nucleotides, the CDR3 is TGTGCCAGCAGCCCCGGGACAGGGGCACACGAGCAGTACTTC.

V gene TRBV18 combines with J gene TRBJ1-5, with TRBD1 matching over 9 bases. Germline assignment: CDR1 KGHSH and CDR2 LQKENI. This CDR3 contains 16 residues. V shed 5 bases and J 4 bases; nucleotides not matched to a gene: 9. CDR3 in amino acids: CASSFQTGGGNQPQHF. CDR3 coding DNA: TGTGCCAGCTCATTCCAGACAGGGGGGGGTAATCAGCCCCAGCATTTT. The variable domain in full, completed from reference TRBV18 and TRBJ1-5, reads NAGVMQNPRHLVRRRGQEARLRCSPMKGHSHVYWYRQLPEEGLKFMVYLQKENIIDESGMPKERFSAEFPKEGPSILRIQQVVRGDSAAYFCASSFQTGGGNQPQHFGDGTRLSIL.

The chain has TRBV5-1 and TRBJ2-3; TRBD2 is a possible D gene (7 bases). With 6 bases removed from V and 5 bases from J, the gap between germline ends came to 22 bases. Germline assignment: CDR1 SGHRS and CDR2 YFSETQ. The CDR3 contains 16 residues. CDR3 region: CASNLGARGGGDTQYF. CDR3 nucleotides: TGCGCCAGCAACCTGGGCGCGAGGGGGGGTGGAGATACGCAGTATTTT.

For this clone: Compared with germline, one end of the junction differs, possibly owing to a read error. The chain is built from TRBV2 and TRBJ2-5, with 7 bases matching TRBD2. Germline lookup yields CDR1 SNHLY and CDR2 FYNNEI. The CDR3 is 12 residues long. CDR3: CASSPVRLAQNF. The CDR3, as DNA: TGTGCCAGCAGCCCAGTCCGACTAGCACAAAACTTC.

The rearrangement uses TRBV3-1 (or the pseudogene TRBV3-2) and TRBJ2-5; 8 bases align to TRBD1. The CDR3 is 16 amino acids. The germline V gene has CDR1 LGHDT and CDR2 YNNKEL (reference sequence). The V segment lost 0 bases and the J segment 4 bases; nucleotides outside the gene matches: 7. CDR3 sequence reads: CASSQDLNRGTETQYF. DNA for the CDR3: TGTGCCAGCAGCCAAGATCTTAACAGGGGGACAGAGACCCAGTACTTC.

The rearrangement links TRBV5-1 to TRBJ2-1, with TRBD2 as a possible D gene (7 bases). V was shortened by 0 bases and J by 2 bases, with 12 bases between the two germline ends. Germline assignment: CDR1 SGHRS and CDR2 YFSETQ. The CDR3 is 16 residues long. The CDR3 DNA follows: TGCGCCAGCAGCTTGGTCCAGGGGAGGGCCTACAATGAGCAGTTCTTC. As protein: CASSLVQGRAYNEQFF. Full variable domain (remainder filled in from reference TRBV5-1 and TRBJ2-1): KAGVTQTPRYLIKTRGQQVTLSCSPISGHRSVSWYQQTPGQGLQFLFEYFSETQRNKGNFPGRFSGRQFSNSRSEMNVSTLELGDSALYLCASSLVQGRAYNEQFFGPGTRLTVL.

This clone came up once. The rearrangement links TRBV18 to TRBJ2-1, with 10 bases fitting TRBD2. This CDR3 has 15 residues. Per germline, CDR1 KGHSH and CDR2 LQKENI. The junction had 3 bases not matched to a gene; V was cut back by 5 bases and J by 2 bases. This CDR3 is CASSAGTSAYNEQFF. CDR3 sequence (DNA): TGTGCCAGCTCAGCCGGGACTAGCGCCTACAATGAGCAGTTCTTC.

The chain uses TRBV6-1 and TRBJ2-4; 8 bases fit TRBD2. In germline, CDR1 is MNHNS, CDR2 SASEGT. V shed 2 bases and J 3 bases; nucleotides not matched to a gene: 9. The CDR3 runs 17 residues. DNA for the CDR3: TGTGCCAGCAGTGAAAGGGCGCGGGGGGTCGGCAAAAACATTCAGTACTTC. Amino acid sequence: CASSERARGVGKNIQYF.

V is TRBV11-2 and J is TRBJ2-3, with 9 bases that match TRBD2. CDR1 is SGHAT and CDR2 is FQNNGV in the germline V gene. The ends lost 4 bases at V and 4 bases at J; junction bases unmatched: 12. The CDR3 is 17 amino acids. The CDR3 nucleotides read TGTGCCAGCAGCTACCCCCTAGCGGGGAGTCCGTCAGATACGCAGTATTTT. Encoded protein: CASSYPLAGSPSDTQYF.

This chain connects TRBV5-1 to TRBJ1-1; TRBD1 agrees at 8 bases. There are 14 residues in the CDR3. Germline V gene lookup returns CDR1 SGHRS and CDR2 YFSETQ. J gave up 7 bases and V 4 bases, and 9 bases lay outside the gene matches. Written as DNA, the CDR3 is TGCGCCAGCAGCCAGGACAGGGAAGGGGGTGAAGCTTTCTTT. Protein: CASSQDREGGEAFF.